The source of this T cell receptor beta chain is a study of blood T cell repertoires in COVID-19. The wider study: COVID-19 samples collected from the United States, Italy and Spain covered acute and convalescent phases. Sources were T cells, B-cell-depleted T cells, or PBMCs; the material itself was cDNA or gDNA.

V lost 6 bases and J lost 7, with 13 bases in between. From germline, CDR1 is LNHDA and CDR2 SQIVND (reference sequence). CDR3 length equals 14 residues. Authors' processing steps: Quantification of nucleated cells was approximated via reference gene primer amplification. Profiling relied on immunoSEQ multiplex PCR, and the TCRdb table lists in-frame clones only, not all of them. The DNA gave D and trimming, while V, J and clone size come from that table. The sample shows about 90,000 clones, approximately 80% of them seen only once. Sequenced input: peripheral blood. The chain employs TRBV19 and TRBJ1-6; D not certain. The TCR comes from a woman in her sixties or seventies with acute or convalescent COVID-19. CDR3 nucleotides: TGTGCCAGTAGCAGCGCCCTCTTCAATTCACCCCTCCACTTT. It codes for CASSSALFNSPLHF.